This T cell receptor (beta chain) was identified during a study of T cell responses to AZD1222 COVID-19 vaccine (dated by TCRdb to the early 2020s). With regard to the full study: AZD1222 recipients with second doses at about 4 weeks or about 12 weeks were pooled, because spike-specific TCR depth and breadth did not differ between schedules. A total of 230 to 250 trial participants underwent TCR sequencing, of whom under 220 had received two doses of AZD1222 and approximately 26 had received two doses of the MenACWY control vaccine. Trial participants were enrolled by age into subgroups of 18-55, 56-69 and 70-plus years, and 148, 28 and 57 TCR-sequenced participants, respectively, were included in these subgroups. What the authors observed across the whole study: Because no day 14 peak-response samples were available, the repertoires could be characterized only after the peak T cell response. The whole spike protein was spanned by vaccine-associated CD4 TCRs, and dominant responses were seen in regions 160-218 and 743-854. In the small 56-69-year group, the increase in depth fell short of significance, most likely because of low power. Most participants were white British and females outnumbered males, and the authors suggested that clonal diversity may have been underestimated. Reportedly, almost half of the unique spike-specific TCRs recognized epitopes lying outside the regions that are mutated in the B.1.351 and B.1.1.7 variants. After two AZD1222 doses, both the breadth and the depth of spike-specific TCRs were significantly higher than at day 0 and than in MenACWY recipients. Conclusions about previously exposed vaccinees were limited because only six AZD1222 recipients were SARS-CoV-2 seropositive at baseline.

A word on this clone: There is no known antigen for this receptor. No qualities accompany the bases; no much larger clone lies one base away.

The CDR3 holds 15 amino acids from the cysteine to the phenylalanine. Just CDR3 DNA is preserved here, 45 bases in frame from base 1. V and J lose 0 bases and 0 bases, and a span of 6 bases separates them. CDR1 and CDR2, looked up from the germline V gene (reference sequence), are SEHNR and FQNEAQ. The CDR3 regions of human TCRbeta chains were analyzed by immunosequencing. Concerning the study's data processing: Repertoire TCRs were checked for matches against a reference library of SARS-CoV-2-specific TCRs that had been generated using the MIRA antigen-specificity platform. Breadth was defined as the fraction of unique TCRs that were SARS-CoV-2-associated, and depth was defined as the fraction of total T cells that were SARS-CoV-2-associated. Using the MIRA data, every spike-specific TCR was mapped to the spike region that the TCR reacted to and assigned to either a CD4 or a CD8 class. Log10-transformed breadth and depth values were compared by one-way ANOVA with Sidak's multiple comparisons tests. The source is immuneACCESS, and TCRdb retained only in-frame sequences with V and J called. Part of the clones is not carried over; for the studies checked, unresolved V genes explain less than half of this, and the remainder is unexplained. The D gene and trimming were derived from the DNA, and the V and J assignments and clone size from that table. Present in this sample are 90,000 to 100,000 clones, more than 85% of which were seen just once. The leading ten clones occupy over 6.5% of the sample.

Read against the paper, the sample's time point label means: baseline before first vaccination. Vaccinee samples came from UK trials COV001 and COV002, including a single-blind randomized controlled phase 2/3 trial of AZD1222 (ChAdOx1 nCoV-19) in healthy adults. Trial participant PBMC samples were collected at day 0 and day 28 after the second dose for TCRbeta chain sequencing. The sequence derives from an adult in good health. Sequenced here: peripheral blood, sampled on day 0 of AZD1222 vaccination. Here the chain combines TRBV7-9 and TRBJ1-3; a confident D gene designation cannot be given. The DNA is TGTGCCAGCAGCTTAGCTGGTGGCTCTGGAAACACCATATATTTT. The encoded protein is CASSLAGGSGNTIYF.